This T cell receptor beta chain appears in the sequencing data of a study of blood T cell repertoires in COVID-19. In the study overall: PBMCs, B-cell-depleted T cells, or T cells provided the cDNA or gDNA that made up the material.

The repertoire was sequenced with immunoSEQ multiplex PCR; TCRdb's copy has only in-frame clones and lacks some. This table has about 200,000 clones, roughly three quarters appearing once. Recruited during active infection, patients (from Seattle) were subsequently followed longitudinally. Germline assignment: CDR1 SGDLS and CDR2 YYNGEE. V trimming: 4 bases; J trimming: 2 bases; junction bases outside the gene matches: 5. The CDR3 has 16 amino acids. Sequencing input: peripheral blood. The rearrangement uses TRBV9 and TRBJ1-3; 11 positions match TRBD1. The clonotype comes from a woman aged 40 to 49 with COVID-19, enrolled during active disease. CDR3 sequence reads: CASSPGQGATGNTIYF. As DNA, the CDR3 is TGTGCCAGCAGCCCCGGACAGGGGGCAACTGGAAACACCATATATTTT.